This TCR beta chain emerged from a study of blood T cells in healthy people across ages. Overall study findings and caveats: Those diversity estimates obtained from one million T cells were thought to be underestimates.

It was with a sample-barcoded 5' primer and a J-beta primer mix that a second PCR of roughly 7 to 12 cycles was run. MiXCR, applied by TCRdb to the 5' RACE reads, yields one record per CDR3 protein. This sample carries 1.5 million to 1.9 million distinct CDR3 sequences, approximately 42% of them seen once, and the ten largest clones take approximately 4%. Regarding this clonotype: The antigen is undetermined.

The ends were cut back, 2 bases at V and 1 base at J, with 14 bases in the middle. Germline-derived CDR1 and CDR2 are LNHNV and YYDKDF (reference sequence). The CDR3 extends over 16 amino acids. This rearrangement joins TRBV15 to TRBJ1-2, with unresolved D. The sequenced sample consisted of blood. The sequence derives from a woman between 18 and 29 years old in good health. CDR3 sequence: CATSRKDGEFNYGYTF. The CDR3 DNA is TGTGCCACCAGCAGAAAGGACGGCGAGTTTAACTATGGCTACACCTTC.